The 6 T cell receptor beta chains below were found in one sample sequenced in a study of T cells in localized non-small cell lung cancer. Some clones are missing from TCRdb's copy, which holds only in-frame ones; the method was immunoSEQ multiplex PCR. Of 75,000 to 80,000 clones detected, over 75% appear once; the ten largest clones hold roughly 9.8%. The sample was peripheral blood, taken before any cancer treatment. These TCRs come from an older female donor with stage I lung adenocarcinoma.

The V call is TRBV18, the J call TRBJ2-5, with 8 positions matching TRBD1. The J call may be wrong; the DNA end is better matched by TRBJ2-7. The CDR3 is 14 amino acids. Germline V gene sequence: CDR1 KGHSH, CDR2 LQKENI. The CDR3 DNA sequence: TGTGCCAGCTCTCCTTGGACAGGGTCCTACGAGCAGTACTTC. It codes for CASSPWTGSYEQYF.

The rearrangement joins TRBV4-1 to TRBJ2-7; 7 nucleotides agree with TRBD1. The CDR3 spans 16 residues. The germline V gene has CDR1 MGHRA and CDR2 YSYEKL. Trimming removed 3 bases from V and 0 bases from J; junction bases left unmatched: 8. The CDR3 here is CASSHPGQANSYEQYF. In DNA, the CDR3 is TGCGCCAGCAGCCATCCCGGACAGGCAAACTCCTACGAGCAGTACTTC.

The chain carries TRBV7-2 and TRBJ1-6, with 7 bases identical to TRBD1. Germline V gene data show CDR1 as SGHTA and CDR2 as FQGNSA. Unmatched junction bases numbered 9, after V lost 4 bases and J lost 0 bases. The CDR3 sequence is 18 residues long. The CDR3 sequence: CASSSQTGRFSYNSPLHF. For the CDR3, the DNA is TGTGCCAGCAGCTCCCAGACAGGGAGGTTCTCCTATAATTCACCCCTCCACTTT. Filled out from reference TRBV7-2 and TRBJ1-6, the complete variable domain reads GAGVSQSPSNKVTEKGKDVELRCDPISGHTALYWYRQSLGQGLEFLIYFQGNSAPDKSGLPSDRFSAERTGGSVSTLTIQRTQQEDSAVYLCASSSQTGRFSYNSPLHFGNGTRLTVT.

This chain links TRBV10-1 with TRBJ2-7; a weak D match, TRBD1 (5 bases). Trimming took off 11 bases at V and 2 bases at J, with 19 bases between the two ends. Germline CDR1 is WNHNN and CDR2 is SYGVQD (reference sequence). The CDR3 has 14 residues. The CDR3 DNA reads as TGCGCCCGTCCATTAACAGGAGAAACCTACGAGCAGTACTTC. It encodes CARPLTGETYEQYF.

The gene calls are TRBV30 and TRBJ1-2; 10 bases are shared with TRBD1. CDR1 and CDR2 from the germline V gene are GTSNPN and SVGIG (reference sequence). CDR3 size: 14 residues. The V segment lost 4 bases and the J segment 4 bases; nucleotides outside the gene matches: 6. The CDR3 sequence: CAWTPTGGFYGYTF. The DNA of the CDR3 is TGTGCCTGGACCCCGACAGGGGGCTTCTATGGCTACACCTTC.

The V gene is TRBV12-5, the J gene TRBJ1-1; D may be TRBD1 (6 bases). V gave up 1 base and J gave up 4 bases, with 10 bases separating them. CDR3 length: 14 amino acids. The germline V gene encodes CDR1 LGHNT and CDR2 FRNRAP. CDR3 nucleotide sequence: TGTGCTAGTGGTTTGGAACTAGGGGGCACTGAAGCTTTCTTT. This sequence encodes CASGLELGGTEAFF.